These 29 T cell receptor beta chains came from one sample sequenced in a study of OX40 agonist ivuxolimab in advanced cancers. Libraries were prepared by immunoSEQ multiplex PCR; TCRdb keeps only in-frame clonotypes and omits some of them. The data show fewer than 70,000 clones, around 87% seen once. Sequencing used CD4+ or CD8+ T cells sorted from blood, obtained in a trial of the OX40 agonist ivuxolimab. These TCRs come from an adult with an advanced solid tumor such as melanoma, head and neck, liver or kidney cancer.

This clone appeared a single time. In DNA, the CDR3 is TGTGCCAGCAGCCGACAGAGACTAGCAGGCGGAGGTGGGGAGCTGTTTTTT. Translating it yields CASSRQRLAGGGGELFF. V is TRBV7-2 and J is TRBJ2-2, with TRBD2 matching 7 bases. The germline V gene encodes CDR1 SGHTA and CDR2 FQGNSA. The ends lost 5 bases at V and 8 bases at J; junction bases unmatched: 17. The CDR3 totals 17 residues.

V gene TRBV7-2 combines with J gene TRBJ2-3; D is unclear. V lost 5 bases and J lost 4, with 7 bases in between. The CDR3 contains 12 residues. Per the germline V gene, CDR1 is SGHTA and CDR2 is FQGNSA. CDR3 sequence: CASSALADTQYF. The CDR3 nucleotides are TGTGCCAGCAGCGCCCTAGCAGATACGCAGTATTTT. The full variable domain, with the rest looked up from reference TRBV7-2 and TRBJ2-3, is GAGVSQSPSNKVTEKGKDVELRCDPISGHTALYWYRQSLGQGLEFLIYFQGNSAPDKSGLPSDRFSAERTGGSVSTLTIQRTQQEDSAVYLCASSALADTQYFGPGTRLTVL.

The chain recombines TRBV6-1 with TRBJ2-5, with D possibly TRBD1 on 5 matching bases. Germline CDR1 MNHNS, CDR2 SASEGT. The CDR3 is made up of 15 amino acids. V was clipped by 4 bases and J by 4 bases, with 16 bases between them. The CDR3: CASSANQGWGETQYF. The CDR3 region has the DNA TGTGCCAGCAGTGCCAATCAGGGTTGGGGAGAGACCCAGTACTTC.

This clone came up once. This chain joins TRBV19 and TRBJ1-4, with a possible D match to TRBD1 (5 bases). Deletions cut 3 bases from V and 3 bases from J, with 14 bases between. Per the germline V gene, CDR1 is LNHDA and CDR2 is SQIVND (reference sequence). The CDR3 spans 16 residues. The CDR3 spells CASSIGGLDANEKLFF. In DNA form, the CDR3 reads TGTGCCAGTAGTATTGGGGGGTTGGACGCTAATGAAAAACTGTTTTTT.

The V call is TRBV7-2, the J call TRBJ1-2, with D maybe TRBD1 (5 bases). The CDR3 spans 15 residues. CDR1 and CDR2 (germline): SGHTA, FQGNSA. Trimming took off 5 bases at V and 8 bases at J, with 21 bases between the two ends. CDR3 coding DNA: TGTGCCAGCAGCCTAACCCTCCAGGGATCATACGGCTACACCTTC. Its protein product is CASSLTLQGSYGYTF.

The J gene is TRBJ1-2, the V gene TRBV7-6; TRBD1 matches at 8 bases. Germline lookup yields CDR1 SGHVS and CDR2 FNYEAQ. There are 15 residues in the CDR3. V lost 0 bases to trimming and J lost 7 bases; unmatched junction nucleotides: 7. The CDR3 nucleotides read TGTGCCAGCAGCTTAGCGGTGTCGGGGACAGGTGGCTACACCTTC. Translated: CASSLAVSGTGGYTF.

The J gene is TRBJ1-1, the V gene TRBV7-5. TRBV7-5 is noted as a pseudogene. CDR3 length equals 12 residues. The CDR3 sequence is CARSLYGSEAFF. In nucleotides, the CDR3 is TGTGCCAGAAGCTTATACGGATCCGAAGCTTTCTTT.

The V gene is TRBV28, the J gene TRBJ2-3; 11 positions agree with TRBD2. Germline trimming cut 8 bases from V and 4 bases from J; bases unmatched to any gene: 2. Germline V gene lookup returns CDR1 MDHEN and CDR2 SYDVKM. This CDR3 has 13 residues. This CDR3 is CASLAGGADTQYF. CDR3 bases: TGTGCCAGCCTAGCGGGGGGTGCAGATACGCAGTATTTT.

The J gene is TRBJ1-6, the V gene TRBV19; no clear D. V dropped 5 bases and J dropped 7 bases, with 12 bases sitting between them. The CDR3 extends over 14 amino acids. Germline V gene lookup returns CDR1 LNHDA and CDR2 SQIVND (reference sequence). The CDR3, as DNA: TGTGCCAGTAGTGAAATTGGGCCCAATTCACCCCTCCACTTT. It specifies CASSEIGPNSPLHF.

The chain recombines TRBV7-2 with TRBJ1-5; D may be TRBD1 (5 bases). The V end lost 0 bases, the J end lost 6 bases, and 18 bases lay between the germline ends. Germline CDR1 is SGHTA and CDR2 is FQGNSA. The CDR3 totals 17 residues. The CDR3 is CASSLADPGRGFQPQHF. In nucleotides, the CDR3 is TGTGCCAGCAGCTTAGCCGACCCGGGACGGGGCTTTCAGCCCCAGCATTTT.

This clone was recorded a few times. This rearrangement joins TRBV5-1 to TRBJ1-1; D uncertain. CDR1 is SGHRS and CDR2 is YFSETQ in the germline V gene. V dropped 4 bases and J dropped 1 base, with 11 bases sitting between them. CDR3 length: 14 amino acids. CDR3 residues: CASSTLFENTEAFF. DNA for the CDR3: TGCGCCAGCAGCACCCTTTTTGAGAACACTGAAGCTTTCTTT.

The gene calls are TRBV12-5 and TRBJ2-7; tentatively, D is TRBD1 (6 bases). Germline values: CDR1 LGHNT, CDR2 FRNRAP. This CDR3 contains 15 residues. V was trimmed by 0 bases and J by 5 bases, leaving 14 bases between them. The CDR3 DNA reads TGTGCTAGTGGTTTGGTACTCGGCAGGGGCAACGAGCAGTACTTC. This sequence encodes CASGLVLGRGNEQYF.

CDR3 protein: CASSLGTGDYNTEAFF. The CDR3, as DNA: TGTGCCAGCAGTTTAGGGACAGGGGACTATAACACTGAAGCTTTCTTT. The rearrangement links TRBV28 to TRBJ1-1, with 10 bases that match TRBD1. V gave up 2 bases and J gave up 2 bases; unmatched junction bases: 5. The V gene's germline CDR1 is MDHEN and CDR2 SYDVKM. CDR3 size: 16 residues.

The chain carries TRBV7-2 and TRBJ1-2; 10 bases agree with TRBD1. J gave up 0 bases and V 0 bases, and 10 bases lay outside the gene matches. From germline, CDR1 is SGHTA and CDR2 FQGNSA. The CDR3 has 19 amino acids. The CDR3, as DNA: TGTGCCAGCAGCTTAGCAGGCACTAGAGGGACAGGGGCTAACTATGGCTACACCTTC. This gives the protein CASSLAGTRGTGANYGYTF.

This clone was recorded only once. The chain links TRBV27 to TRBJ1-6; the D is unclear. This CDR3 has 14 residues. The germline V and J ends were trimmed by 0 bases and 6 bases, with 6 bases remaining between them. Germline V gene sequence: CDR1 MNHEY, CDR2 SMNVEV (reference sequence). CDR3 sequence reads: CASSLSWTNSPLHF. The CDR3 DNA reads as TGTGCCAGCAGTTTATCCTGGACTAATTCACCCCTCCACTTT.

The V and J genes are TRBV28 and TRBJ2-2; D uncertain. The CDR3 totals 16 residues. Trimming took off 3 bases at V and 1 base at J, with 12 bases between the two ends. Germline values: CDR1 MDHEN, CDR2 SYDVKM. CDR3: CASSFSGRLNTGELFF. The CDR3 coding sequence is TGTGCCAGCAGTTTTTCAGGCAGGCTGAACACCGGGGAGCTGTTTTTT.

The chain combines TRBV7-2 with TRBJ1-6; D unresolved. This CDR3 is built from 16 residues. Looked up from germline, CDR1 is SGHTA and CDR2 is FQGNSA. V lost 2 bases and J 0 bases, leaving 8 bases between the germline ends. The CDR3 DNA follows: TGTGCCAGCAGCTTATTGGCCGTCTCCTATAATTCACCCCTCCACTTT. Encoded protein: CASSLLAVSYNSPLHF.

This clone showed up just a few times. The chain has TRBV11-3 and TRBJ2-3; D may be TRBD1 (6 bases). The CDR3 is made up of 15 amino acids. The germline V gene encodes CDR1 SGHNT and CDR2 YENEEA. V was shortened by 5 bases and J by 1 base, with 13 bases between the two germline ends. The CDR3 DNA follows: TGTGCCAGCAGCCGTCGGGCAGGGGGCACAGATACGCAGTATTTT. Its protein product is CASSRRAGGTDTQYF.

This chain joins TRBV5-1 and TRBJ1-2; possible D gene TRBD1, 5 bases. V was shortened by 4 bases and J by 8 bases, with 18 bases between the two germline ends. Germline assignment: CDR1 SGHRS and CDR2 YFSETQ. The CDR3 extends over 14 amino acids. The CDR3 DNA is TGCGCCAGCAGCCCCACTAGAGCCGGGGACGGCTACACCTTC. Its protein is CASSPTRAGDGYTF.

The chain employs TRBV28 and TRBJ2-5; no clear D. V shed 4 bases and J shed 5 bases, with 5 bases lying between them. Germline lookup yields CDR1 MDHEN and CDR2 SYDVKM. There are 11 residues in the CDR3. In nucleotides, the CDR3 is TGTGCCAGCAGTTCCCCGGAGACCCAGTACTTC. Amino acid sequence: CASSSPETQYF.

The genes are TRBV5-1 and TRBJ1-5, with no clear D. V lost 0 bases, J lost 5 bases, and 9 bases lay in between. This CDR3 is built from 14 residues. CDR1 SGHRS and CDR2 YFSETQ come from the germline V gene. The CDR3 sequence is CASSLVGTDQPQHF. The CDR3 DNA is TGCGCCAGCAGCTTGGTGGGCACAGATCAGCCCCAGCATTTT.

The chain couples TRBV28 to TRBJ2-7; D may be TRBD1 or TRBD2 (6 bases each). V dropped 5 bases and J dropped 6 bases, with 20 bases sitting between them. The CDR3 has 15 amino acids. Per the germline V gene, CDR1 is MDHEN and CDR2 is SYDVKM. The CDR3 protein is CASSIQQGLGGEQYF. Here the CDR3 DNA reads TGTGCCAGCAGTATTCAACAGGGTCTGGGGGGCGAGCAGTACTTC.

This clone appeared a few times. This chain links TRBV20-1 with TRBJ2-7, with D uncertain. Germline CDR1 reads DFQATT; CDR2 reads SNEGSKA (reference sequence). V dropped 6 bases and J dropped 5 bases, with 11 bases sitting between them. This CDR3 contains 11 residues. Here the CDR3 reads CSADDWDEQYF. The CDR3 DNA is TGCAGTGCCGATGATTGGGACGAGCAGTACTTC.

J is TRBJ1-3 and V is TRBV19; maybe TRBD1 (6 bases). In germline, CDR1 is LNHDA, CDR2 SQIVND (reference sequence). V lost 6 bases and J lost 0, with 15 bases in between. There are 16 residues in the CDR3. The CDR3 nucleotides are TGTGCCAGTAGATCGACAGGCCCAGCCTCTGGAAACACCATATATTTT. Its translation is CASRSTGPASGNTIYF.

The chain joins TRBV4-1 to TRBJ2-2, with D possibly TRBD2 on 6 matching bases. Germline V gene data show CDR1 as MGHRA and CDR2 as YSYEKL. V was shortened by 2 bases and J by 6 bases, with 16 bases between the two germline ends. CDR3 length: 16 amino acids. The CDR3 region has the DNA TGCGCCAGCAGCCAACCCTCGGGAGAGCGTCCCGGGGAGCTGTTTTTT. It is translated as CASSQPSGERPGELFF.

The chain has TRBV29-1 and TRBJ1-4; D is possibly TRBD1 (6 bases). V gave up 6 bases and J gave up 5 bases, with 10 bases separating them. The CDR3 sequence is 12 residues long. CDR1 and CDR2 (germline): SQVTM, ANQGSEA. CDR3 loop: CSVTGGNEKLFF. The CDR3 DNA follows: TGCAGCGTGACCGGGGGCAATGAAAAACTGTTTTTT.

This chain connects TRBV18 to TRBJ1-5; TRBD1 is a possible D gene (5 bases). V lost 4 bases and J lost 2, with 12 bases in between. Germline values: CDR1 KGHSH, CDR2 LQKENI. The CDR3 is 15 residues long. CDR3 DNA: TGTGCCAGCTCACAAAGTTCGACAGGCAATCAGCCCCAGCATTTT. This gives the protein CASSQSSTGNQPQHF. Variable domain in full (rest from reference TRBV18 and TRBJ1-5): NAGVMQNPRHLVRRRGQEARLRCSPMKGHSHVYWYRQLPEEGLKFMVYLQKENIIDESGMPKERFSAEFPKEGPSILRIQQVVRGDSAAYFCASSQSSTGNQPQHFGDGTRLSIL.

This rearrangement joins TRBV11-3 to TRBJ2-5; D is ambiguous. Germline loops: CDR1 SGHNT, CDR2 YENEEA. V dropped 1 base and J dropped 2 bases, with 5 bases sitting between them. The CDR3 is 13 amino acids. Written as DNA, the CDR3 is TGTGCCAGCAGCTTAGGGCTGCAAGAGACCCAGTACTTC. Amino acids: CASSLGLQETQYF. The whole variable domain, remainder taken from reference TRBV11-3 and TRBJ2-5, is EAGVVQSPRYKIIEKKQPVAFWCNPISGHNTLYWYLQNLGQGPELLIRYENEEAVDDSQLPKDRFSAERLKGVDSTLKIQPAELGDSAVYLCASSLGLQETQYFGPGTRLLVL.

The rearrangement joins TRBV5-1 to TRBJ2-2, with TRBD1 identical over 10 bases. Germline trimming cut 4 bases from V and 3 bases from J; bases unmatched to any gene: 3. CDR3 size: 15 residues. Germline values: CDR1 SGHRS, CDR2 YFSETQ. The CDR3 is CASSLGTGDTGELFF. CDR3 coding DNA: TGCGCCAGCAGCCTCGGGACAGGGGACACCGGGGAGCTGTTTTTT.